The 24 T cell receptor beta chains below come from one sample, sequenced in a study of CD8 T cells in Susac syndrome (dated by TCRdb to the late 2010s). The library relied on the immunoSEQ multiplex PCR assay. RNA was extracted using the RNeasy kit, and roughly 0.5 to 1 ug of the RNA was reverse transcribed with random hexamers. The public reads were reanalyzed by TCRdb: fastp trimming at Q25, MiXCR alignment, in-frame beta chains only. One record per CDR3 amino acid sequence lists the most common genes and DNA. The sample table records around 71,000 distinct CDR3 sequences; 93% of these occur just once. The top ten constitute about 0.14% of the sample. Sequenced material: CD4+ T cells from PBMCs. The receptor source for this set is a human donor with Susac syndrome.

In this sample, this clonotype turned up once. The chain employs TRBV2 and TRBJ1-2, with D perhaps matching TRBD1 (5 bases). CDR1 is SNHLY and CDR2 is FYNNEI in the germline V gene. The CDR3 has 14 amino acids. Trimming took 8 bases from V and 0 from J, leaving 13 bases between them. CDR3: CASHSTGANYGYTF. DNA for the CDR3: TGTGCCAGCCATTCAACAGGCGCTAACTATGGCTACACCTTC. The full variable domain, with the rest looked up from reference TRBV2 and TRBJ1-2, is EPEVTQTPSHQVTQMGQEVILRCVPISNHLYFYWYRQILGQKVEFLVSFYNNEISEKSEIFDDQFSVERPDGSNFTLKIRSTKLEDSAMYFCASHSTGANYGYTFGSGTRLTVV.

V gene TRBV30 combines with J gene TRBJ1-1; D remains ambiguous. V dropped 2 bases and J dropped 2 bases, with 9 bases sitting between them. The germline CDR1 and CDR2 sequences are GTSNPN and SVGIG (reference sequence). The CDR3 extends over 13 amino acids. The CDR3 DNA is TGTGCCTGGAGTAAGTGGGGAAACACTGAAGCTTTCTTT. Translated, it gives CAWSKWGNTEAFF.

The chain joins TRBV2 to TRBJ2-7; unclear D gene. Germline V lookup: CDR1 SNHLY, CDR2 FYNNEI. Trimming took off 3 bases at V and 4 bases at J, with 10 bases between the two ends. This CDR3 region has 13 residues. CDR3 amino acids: CASSDPATYEQYF. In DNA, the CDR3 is TGTGCCAGCAGTGATCCGGCTACTTACGAGCAGTACTTC. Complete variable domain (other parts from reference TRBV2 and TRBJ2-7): EPEVTQTPSHQVTQMGQEVILRCVPISNHLYFYWYRQILGQKVEFLVSFYNNEISEKSEIFDDQFSVERPDGSNFTLKIRSTKLEDSAMYFCASSDPATYEQYFGPGTRLTVT.

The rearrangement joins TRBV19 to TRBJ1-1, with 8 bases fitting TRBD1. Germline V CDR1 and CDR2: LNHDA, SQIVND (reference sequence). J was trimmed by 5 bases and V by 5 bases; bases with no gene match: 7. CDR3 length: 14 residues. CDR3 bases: TGTGCCAGTAGTGTCGACAGGGGTGGAACTGAAGCTTTCTTT. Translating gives CASSVDRGGTEAFF.

The CDR3 nucleotides are TGTGCCACCGATCAGTCGACTAGCGGGGGTCGGGAGCAGTACTTC. It specifies CATDQSTSGGREQYF. The chain uses TRBV21-1 and TRBJ2-7; the table's D call, TRBD2, was not checked against the DNA. TRBV21-1 is termed a pseudogene. The CDR3 extends over 15 amino acids.

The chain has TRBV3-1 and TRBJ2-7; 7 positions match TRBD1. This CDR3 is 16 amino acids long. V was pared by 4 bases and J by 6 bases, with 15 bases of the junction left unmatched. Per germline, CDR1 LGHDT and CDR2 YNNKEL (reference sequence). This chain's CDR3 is CASSPFRDSYPSEQYF. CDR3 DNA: TGTGCCAGCAGCCCGTTCCGGGACAGCTATCCCAGCGAGCAGTACTTC.

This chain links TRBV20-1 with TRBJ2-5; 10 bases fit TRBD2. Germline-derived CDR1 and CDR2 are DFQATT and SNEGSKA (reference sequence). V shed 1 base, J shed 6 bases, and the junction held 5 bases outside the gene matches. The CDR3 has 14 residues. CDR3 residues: CSARVAGGLKTQYF. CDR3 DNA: TGCAGTGCTAGAGTAGCGGGGGGCCTAAAGACCCAGTACTTC.

Here the CDR3 DNA reads TGCAGTGCTAGCCCACTAGCGGGGGTTACGAACACCGGGGAGCTGTTTTTT. Its translation: CSASPLAGVTNTGELFF. The chain has TRBV20-1 and TRBJ2-2; 11 positions match TRBD2. Germline assignment: CDR1 DFQATT and CDR2 SNEGSKA (reference sequence). The CDR3 sequence is 17 residues long. Germline trimming cut 3 bases from V and 0 bases from J; bases unmatched to any gene: 6.

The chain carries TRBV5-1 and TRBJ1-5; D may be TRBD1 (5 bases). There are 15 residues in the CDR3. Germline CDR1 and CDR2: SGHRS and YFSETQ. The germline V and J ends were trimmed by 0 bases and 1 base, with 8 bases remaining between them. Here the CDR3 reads CASSLEGTSNQPQHF. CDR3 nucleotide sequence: TGCGCCAGCAGCTTGGAAGGGACCAGCAATCAGCCCCAGCATTTT.

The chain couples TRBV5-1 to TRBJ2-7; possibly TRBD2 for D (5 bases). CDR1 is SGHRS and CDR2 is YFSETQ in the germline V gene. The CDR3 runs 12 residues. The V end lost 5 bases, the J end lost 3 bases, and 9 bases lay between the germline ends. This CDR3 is CASREANYEQYF. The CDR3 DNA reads TGCGCCAGCAGGGAGGCGAACTACGAGCAGTACTTC.

CDR3 nucleotide sequence: TGCGCCAGCAGCTTGATCGGGGGCCACTCTGGGGCCAACGTCCTGACTTTC. Residues: CASSLIGGHSGANVLTF. The genes are TRBV5-1 and TRBJ2-6, with D perhaps assigned TRBD1 or TRBD2 (6 bases each). V lost 1 base, J lost 0 bases, and 11 bases lay in between. Germline-derived CDR1 and CDR2 are SGHRS and YFSETQ. This CDR3 is 17 amino acids long.

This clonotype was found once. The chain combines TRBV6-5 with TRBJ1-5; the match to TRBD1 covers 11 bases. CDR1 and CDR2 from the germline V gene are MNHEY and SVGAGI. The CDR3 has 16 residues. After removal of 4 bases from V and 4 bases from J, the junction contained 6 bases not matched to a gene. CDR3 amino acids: CASSSDRGRTNQPQHF. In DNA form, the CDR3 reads TGTGCCAGCAGTTCGGACAGGGGGCGGACGAATCAGCCCCAGCATTTT.

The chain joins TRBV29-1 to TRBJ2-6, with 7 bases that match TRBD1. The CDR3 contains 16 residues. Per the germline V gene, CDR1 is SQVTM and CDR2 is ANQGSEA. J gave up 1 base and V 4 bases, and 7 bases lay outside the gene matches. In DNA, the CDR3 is TGCAGCGTTGGGACAGGTTTTACTTCTGGGGCCAACGTCCTGACTTTC. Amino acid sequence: CSVGTGFTSGANVLTF.

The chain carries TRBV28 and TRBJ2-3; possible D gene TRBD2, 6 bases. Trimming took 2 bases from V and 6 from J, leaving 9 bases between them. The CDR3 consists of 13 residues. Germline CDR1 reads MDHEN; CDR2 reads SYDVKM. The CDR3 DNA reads TGTGCCAGCAGTTTAGGGGGGTGGGATACGCAGTATTTT. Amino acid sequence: CASSLGGWDTQYF.

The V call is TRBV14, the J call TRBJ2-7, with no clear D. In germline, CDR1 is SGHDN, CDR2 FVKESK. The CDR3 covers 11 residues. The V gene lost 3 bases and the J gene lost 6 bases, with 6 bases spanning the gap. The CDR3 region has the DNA TGTGCCAGCAGCCACGGTCTCGAGCAGTACTTC. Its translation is CASSHGLEQYF.

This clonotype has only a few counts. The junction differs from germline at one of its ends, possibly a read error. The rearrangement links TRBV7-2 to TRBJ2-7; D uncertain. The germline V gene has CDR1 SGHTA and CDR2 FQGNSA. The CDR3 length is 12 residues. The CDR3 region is CASSLPSYEQYF. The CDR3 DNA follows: TGCGCCAGCAGCTTGCCCTCCTACGAGCAGTACTTC.

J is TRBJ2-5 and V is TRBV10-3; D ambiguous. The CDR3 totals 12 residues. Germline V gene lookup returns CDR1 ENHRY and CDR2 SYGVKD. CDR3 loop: CAIGRGGETQYF. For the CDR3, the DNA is TGTGCTATTGGACGTGGTGGGGAGACCCAGTACTTC.

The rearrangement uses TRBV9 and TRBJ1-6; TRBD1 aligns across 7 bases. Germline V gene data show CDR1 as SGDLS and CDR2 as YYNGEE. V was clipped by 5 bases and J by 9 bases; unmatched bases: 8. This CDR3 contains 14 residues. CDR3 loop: CASSGRGSGSPLHF. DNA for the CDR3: TGTGCCAGCAGTGGCAGGGGGAGTGGTTCACCCCTCCACTTT.

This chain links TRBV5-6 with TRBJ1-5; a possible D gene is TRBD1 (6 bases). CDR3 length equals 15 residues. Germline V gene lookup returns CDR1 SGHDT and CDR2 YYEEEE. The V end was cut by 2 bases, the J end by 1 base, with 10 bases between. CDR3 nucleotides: TGTGCCAGCAGCTTCCAGGGGAGAAGCAATCAGCCCCAGCATTTT. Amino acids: CASSFQGRSNQPQHF.

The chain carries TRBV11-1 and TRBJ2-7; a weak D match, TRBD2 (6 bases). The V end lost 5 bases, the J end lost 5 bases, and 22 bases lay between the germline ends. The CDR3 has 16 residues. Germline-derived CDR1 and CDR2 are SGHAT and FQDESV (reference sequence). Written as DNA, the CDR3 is TGTGCCAGCAGCCTCTTTAGCGGCCTTGGCCTAAACGAGCAGTACTTC. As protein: CASSLFSGLGLNEQYF.

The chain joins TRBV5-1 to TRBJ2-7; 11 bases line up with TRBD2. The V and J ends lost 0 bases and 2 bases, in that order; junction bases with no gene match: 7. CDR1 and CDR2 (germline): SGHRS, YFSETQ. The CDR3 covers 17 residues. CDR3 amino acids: CASSLVSSGGFAYEQYF. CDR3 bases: TGCGCCAGCAGCTTGGTATCTAGCGGGGGGTTCGCCTACGAGCAGTACTTC.

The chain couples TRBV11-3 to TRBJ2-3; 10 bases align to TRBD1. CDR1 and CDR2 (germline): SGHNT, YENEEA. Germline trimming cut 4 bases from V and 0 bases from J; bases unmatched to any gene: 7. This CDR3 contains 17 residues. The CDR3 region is CASSSGQGTTSTDTQYF. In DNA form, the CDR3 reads TGTGCCAGCAGCTCGGGACAGGGGACAACTAGCACAGATACGCAGTATTTT.

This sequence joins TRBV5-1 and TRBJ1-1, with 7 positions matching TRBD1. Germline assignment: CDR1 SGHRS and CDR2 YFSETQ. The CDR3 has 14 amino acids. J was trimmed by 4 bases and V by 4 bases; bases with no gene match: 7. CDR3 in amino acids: CASSVYRGATEAFF. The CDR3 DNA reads TGCGCCAGCAGCGTTTACAGGGGCGCCACTGAAGCTTTCTTT.

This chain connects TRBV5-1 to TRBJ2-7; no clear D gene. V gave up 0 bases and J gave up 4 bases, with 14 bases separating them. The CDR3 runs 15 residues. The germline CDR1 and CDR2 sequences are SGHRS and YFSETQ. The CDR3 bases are TGCGCCAGCAGCTTGGCCGCCGCGCCCGAGTACGAGCAGTACTTC. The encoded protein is CASSLAAAPEYEQYF. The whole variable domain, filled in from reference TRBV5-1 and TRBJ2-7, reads KAGVTQTPRYLIKTRGQQVTLSCSPISGHRSVSWYQQTPGQGLQFLFEYFSETQRNKGNFPGRFSGRQFSNSRSEMNVSTLELGDSALYLCASSLAAAPEYEQYFGPGTRLTVT.